This T cell receptor (beta chain) appears in the sequencing data of a study of beta chain features in type 1 diabetes. The study, taken as a whole, reports: The naive, central memory and Treg TCRB repertoires showed an apparent similarity that was greater among patients than among healthy donors.

The length of the CDR3 is 18 residues. CDR1 and CDR2 from the germline V gene are SGDLS and YYNGEE. The germline V and J ends were trimmed by 3 bases and 4 bases, with 26 bases remaining between them. What was sequenced were expressed TCRB transcripts, since all of the isolated RNA had been reverse transcribed. Samples of naive, central memory and regulatory T cells yielded a mean of around 3.8 million reads. Data came from immunoSEQ multiplex PCR; TCRdb stores just in-frame clones and leaves some out. The sample shows under 250,000 clones, 13% to 15% of them seen only once. Turning to this clone: Its antigen is currently unknown.

The chain joins TRBV9 to TRBJ2-7, with D possibly matching TRBD2 (6 bases). The specimen sequenced was naive CD4+ T cells from blood. This receptor was obtained from a woman between 40 and 50 years old in good health. CDR3 DNA: TGTGCCAGCAGCGGTCAAAAGGGCGGGGCTGGGACCGGGTACGAGCAGTACTTC. Translated, it gives CASSGQKGGAGTGYEQYF.